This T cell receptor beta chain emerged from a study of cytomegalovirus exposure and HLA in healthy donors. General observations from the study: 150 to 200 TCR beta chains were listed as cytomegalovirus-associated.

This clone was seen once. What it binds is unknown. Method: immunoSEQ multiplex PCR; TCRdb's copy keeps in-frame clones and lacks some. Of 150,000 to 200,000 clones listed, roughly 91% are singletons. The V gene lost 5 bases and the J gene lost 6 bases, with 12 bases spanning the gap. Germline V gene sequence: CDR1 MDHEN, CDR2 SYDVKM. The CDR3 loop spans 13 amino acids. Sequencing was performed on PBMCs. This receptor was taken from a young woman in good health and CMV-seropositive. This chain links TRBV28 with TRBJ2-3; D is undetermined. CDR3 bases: TGTGCCAGCAGTCCTCCCGTAGTCGATACGCAGTATTTT. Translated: CASSPPVVDTQYF.